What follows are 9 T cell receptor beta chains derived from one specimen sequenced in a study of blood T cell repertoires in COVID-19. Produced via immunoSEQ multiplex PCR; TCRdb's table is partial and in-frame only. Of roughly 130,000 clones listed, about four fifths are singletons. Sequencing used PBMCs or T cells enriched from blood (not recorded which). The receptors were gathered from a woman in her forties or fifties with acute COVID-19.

CDR3 residues: CASTNGQGDTDTQYF. DNA of the CDR3: TGTGCCAGCACCAATGGACAGGGGGACACAGATACGCAGTATTTT. V usage is TRBV28 and J usage is TRBJ2-3; 10 nucleotides align to TRBD1. Germline loops: CDR1 MDHEN, CDR2 SYDVKM. V trimming: 7 bases; J trimming: 2 bases; junction bases outside the gene matches: 6. This CDR3 spans 15 amino acids.

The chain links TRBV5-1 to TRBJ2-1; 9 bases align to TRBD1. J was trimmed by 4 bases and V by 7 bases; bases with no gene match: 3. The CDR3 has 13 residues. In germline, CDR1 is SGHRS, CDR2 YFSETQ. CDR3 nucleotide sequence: TGCGCCAGCTATGGACAGGGGTACAATGAGCAGTTCTTC. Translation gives CASYGQGYNEQFF.

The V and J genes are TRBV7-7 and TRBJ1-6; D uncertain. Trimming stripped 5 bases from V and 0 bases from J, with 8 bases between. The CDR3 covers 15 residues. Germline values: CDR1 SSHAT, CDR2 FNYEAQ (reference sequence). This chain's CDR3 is CASSPTSSYNSPLHF. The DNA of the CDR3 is TGTGCCAGCAGCCCCACGAGCTCCTATAATTCACCCCTCCACTTT.

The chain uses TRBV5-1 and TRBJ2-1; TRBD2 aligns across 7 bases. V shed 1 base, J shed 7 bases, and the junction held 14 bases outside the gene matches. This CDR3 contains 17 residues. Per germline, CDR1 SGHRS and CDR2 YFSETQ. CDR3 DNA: TGCGCCAGCAGCTTGTACTTCGGGGAGGGCCGTCGGAATGAGCAGTTCTTC. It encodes CASSLYFGEGRRNEQFF.

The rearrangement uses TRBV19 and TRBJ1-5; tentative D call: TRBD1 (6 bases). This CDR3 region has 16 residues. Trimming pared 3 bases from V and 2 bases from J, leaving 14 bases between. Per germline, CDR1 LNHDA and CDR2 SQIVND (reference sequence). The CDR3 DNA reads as TGTGCCAGTAGTATTGACAGGACCGGGGGCAATCAGCCCCAGCATTTT. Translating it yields CASSIDRTGGNQPQHF.

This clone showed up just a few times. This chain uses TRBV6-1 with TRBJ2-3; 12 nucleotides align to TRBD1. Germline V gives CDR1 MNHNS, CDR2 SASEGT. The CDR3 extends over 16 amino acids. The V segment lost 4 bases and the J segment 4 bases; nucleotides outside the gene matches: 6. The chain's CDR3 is CASSGWGTGGADTQYF. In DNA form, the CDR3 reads TGTGCCAGCAGTGGGTGGGGGACAGGGGGCGCAGATACGCAGTATTTT.

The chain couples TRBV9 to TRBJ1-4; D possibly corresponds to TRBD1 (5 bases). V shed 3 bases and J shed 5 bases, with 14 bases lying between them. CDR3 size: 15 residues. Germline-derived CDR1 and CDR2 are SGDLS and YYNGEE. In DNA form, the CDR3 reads TGTGCCAGCAGCGAGCAGGGAGGGCGGAATGAAAAACTGTTTTTT. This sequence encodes CASSEQGGRNEKLFF.

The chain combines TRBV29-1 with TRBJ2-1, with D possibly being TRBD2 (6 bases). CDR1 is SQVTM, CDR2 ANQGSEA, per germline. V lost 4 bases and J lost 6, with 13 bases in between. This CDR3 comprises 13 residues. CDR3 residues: CSVVGGGINEQFF. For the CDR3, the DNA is TGCAGCGTTGTTGGGGGAGGAATCAATGAGCAGTTCTTC.

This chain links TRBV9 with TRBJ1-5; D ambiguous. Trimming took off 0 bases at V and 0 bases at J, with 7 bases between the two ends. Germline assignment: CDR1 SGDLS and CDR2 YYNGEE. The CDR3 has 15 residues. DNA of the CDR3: TGTGCCAGCAGCGTAGTCGGACTTAGCAATCAGCCCCAGCATTTT. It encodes CASSVVGLSNQPQHF. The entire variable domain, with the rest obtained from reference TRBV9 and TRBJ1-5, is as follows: DSGVTQTPKHLITATGQRVTLRCSPRSGDLSVYWYQQSLDQGLQFLIQYYNGEERAKGNILERFSAQQFPDLHSELNLSSLELGDSALYFCASSVVGLSNQPQHFGDGTRLSIL.